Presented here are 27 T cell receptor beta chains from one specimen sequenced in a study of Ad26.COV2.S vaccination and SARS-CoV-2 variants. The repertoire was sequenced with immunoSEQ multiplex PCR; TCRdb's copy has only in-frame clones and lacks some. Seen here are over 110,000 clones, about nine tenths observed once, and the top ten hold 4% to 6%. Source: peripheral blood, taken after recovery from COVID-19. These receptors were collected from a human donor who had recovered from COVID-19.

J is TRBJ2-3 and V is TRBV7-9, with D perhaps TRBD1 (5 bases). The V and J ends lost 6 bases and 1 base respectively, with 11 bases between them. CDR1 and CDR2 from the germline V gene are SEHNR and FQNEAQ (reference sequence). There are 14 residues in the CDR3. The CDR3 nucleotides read TGTGCCAGCAGTACTTTCAGGGGCACAGATACGCAGTATTTT. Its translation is CASSTFRGTDTQYF.

CDR3 nucleotide sequence: TGTGCCAGCAGCAAATGGGGGCATGCCACCGGGGAGCTGTTTTTT. Residues: CASSKWGHATGELFF. The chain joins TRBV5-4 to TRBJ2-2; weak D call: TRBD1 (6 bases). Between the trimmed V and J ends, which lost 4 bases and 4 bases, there was a span of 14 bases. This CDR3 is built from 15 residues. The germline V gene encodes CDR1 SGHNT and CDR2 YYREEE (reference sequence).

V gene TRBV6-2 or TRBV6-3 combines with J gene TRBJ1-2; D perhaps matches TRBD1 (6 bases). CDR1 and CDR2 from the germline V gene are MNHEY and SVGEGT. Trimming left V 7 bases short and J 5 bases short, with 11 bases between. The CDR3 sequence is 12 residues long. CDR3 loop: CASTPGQYGYTF. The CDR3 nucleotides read TGTGCCAGCACCCCCGGACAGTATGGCTACACCTTC.

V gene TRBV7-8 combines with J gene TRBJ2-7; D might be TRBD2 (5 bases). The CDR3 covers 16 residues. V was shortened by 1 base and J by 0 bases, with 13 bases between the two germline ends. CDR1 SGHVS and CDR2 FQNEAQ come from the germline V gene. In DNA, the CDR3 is TGTGCCAGCAGCTTAGAGGAGCGGTACTACTCCTACGAGCAGTACTTC. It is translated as CASSLEERYYSYEQYF. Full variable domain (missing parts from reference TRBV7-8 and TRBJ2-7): GAGVSQSPRYKVAKRGQDVALRCDPISGHVSLFWYQQALGQGPEFLTYFQNEAQLDKSGLPSDRFFAERPEGSVSTLKIQRTQQEDSAVYLCASSLEERYYSYEQYFGPGTRLTVT.

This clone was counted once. For the CDR3, the DNA is TGTGCCAGTAGTCTCCCGGGCGAGCCCATGGACACTGAAGCTTTCTTT. It encodes CASSLPGEPMDTEAFF. The chain recombines TRBV19 with TRBJ1-1; no firm D call. The CDR3 has 16 residues. Trimming shortened V by 5 bases and J by 3 bases, and 19 bases separated the two germline ends. From germline, CDR1 is LNHDA and CDR2 SQIVND (reference sequence). Combining the CDR3 with reference TRBV19 and TRBJ1-1 gives the whole variable domain DGGITQSPKYLFRKEGQNVTLSCEQNLNHDAMYWYRQDPGQGLRLIYYSQIVNDFQKGDIAEGYSVSREKKESFPLTVTSAQKNPTAFYLCASSLPGEPMDTEAFFGQGTRLTVV.

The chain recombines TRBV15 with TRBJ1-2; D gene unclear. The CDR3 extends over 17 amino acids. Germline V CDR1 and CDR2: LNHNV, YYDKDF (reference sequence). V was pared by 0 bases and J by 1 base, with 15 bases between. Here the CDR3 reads CATSRDGEPFVNYGYTF. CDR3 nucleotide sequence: TGTGCCACCAGCAGAGACGGCGAACCTTTCGTTAACTATGGCTACACCTTC.

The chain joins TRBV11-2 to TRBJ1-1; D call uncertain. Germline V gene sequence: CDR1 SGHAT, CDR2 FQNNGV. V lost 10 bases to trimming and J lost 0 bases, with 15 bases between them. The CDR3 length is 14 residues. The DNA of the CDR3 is TGTGCCACCGGAACAGCGAAAATGAACACTGAAGCTTTCTTT. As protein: CATGTAKMNTEAFF. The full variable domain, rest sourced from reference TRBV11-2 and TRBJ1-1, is EAGVAQSPRYKIIEKRQSVAFWCNPISGHATLYWYQQILGQGPKLLIQFQNNGVVDDSQLPKDRFSAERLKGVDSTLKIQPAKLEDSAVYLCATGTAKMNTEAFFGQGTRLTVV.

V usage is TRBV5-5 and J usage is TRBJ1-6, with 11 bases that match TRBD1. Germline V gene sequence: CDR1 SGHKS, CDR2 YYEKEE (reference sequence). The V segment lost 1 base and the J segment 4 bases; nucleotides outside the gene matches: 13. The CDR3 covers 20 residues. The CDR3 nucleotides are TGTGCCAGCAGCTTGAAGCGGCGAGGCGGGACAGGGGGTTATAATTCACCCCTCCACTTT. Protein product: CASSLKRRGGTGGYNSPLHF.

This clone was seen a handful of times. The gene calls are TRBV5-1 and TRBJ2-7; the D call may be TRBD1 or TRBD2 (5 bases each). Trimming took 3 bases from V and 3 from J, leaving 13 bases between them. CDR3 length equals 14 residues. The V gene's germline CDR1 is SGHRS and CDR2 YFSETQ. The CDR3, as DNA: TGCGCCAGCAGCTGGGGGTTAGGGAGCTACGAGCAGTACTTC. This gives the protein CASSWGLGSYEQYF.

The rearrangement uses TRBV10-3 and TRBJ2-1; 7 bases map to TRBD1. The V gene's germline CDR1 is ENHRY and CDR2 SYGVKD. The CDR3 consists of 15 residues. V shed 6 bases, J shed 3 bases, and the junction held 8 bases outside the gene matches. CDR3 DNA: TGTGCCATCAGCCCTGGACAGGTAAACTACAATGAGCAGTTCTTC. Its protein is CAISPGQVNYNEQFF.

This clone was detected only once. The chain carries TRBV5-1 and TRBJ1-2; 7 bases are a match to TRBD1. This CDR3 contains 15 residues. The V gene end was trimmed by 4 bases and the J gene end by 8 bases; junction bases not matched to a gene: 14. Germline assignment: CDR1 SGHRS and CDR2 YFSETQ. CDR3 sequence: CASSPNAGQLGGYTF. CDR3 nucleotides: TGCGCCAGCAGCCCGAATGCGGGACAGCTCGGGGGCTACACCTTC. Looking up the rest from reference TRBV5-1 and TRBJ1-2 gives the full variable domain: KAGVTQTPRYLIKTRGQQVTLSCSPISGHRSVSWYQQTPGQGLQFLFEYFSETQRNKGNFPGRFSGRQFSNSRSEMNVSTLELGDSALYLCASSPNAGQLGGYTFGSGTRLTVV.

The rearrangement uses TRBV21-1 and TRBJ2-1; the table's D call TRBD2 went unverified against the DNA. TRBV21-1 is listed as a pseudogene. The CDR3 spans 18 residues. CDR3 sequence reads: CASSNWVRGTQLEGEQFF. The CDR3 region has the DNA TGTGCCAGCAGCAACTGGGTTCGGGGGACGCAGCTGGAGGGGGAGCAGTTCTTC.

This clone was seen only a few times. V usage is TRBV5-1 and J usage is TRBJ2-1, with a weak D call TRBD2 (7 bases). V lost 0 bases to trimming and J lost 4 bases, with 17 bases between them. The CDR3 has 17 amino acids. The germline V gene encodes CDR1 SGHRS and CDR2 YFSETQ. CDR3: CASSLEPGGRVYNEQFF. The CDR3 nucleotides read TGCGCCAGCAGCTTGGAGCCGGGGGGCCGGGTGTACAATGAGCAGTTCTTC.

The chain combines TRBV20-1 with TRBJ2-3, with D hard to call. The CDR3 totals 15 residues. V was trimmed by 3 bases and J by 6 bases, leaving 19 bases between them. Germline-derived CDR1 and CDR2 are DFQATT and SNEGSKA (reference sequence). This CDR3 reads CSASRRHLGSDTQYF. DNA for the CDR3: TGCAGTGCTAGTAGAAGACACTTAGGGTCCGATACGCAGTATTTT.

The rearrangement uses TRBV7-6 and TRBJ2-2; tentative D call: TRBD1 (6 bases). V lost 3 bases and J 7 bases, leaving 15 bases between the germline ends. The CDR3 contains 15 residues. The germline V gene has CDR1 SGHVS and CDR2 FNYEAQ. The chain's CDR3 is CASSFEPQGNGELFF. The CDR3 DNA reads TGTGCCAGCAGCTTTGAGCCCCAGGGGAACGGGGAGCTGTTTTTT.

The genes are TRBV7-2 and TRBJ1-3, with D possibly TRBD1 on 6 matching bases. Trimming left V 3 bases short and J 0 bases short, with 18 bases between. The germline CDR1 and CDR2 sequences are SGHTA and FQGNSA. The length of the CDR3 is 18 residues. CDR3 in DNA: TGTGCCAGCAGCTTCAGCCCCTTCAGGGGCCTCTCTGGAAACACCATATATTTT. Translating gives CASSFSPFRGLSGNTIYF.

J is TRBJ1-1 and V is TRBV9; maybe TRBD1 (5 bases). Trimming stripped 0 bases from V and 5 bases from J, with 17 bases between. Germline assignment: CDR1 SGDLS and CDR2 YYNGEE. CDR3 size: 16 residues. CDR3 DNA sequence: TGTGCCAGCAGCGTAGATTGGGGCAGGGAGGGAACTGAAGCTTTCTTT. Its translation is CASSVDWGREGTEAFF.

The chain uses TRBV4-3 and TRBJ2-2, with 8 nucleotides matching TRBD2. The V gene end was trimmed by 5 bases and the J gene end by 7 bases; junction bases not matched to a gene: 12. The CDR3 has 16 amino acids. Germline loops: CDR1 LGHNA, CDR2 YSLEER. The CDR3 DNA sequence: TGCGCCAGCAGCAGGCCTGTTAGCGGGGACCGCGGGGAGCTGTTTTTT. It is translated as CASSRPVSGDRGELFF.

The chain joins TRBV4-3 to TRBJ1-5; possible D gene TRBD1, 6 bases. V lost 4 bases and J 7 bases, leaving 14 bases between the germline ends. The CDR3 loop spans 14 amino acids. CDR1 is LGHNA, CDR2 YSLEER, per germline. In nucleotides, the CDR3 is TGCGCCAGCAGCCCCGCGGCAGGGGCCCAGCCCCAGCATTTT. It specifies CASSPAAGAQPQHF.

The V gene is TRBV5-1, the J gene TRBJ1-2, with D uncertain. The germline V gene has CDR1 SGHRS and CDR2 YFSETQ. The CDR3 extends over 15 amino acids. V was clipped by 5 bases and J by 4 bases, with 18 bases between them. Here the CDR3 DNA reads TGCGCCAGCAGGGACGTCGCGGGTCATTCCTATGGCTACACCTTC. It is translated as CASRDVAGHSYGYTF.

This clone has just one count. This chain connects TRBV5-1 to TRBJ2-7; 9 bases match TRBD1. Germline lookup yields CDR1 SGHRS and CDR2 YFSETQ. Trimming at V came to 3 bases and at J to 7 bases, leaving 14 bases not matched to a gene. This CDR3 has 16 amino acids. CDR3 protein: CASSYGTGTGLQEQYF. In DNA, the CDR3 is TGCGCCAGCAGCTACGGGACCGGGACAGGGTTACAAGAGCAGTACTTC.

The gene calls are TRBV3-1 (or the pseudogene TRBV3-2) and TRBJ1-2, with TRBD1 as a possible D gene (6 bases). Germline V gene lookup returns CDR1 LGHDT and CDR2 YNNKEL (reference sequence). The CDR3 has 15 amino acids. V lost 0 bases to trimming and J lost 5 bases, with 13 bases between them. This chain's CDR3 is CASSQDAGQYYGYTF. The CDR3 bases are TGTGCCAGCAGCCAAGATGCCGGACAGTATTATGGCTACACCTTC.

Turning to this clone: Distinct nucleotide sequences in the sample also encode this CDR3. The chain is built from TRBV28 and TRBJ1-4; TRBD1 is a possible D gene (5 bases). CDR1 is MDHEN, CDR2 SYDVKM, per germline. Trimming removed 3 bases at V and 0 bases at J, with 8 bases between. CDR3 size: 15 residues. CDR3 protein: CASSFGGATNEKLFF. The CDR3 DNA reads TGTGCCAGCAGTTTCGGGGGAGCAACTAATGAAAAACTGTTTTTT.

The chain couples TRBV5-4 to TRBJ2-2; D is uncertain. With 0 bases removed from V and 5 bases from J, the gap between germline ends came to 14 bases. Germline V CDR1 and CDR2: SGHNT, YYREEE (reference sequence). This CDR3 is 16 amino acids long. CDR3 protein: CASSLVATQITGELFF. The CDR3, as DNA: TGTGCCAGCAGCTTGGTGGCGACTCAAATTACCGGGGAGCTGTTTTTT.

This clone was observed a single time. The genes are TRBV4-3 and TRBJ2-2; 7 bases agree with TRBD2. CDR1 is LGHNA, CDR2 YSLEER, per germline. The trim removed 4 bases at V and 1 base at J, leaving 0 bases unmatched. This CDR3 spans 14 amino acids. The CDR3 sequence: CASSPGGNTGELFF. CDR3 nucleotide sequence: TGCGCCAGCAGCCCGGGGGGGAACACCGGGGAGCTGTTTTTT.

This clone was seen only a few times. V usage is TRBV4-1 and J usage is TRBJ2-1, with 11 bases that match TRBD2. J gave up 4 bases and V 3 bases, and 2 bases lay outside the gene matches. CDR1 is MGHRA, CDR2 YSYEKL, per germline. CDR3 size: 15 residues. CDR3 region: CASSHGTSGYNEQFF. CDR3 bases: TGCGCCAGCAGCCACGGGACTAGCGGATACAATGAGCAGTTCTTC.

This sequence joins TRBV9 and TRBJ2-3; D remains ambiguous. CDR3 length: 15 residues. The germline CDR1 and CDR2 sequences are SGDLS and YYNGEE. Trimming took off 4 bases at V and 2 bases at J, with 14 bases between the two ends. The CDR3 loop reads CASSSHWTHTDTQYF. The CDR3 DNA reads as TGTGCCAGCAGCTCTCACTGGACCCACACAGATACGCAGTATTTT.